The rows below give T cell receptor beta chains drawn from one sample of a study of T cell responses to AZD1222 COVID-19 vaccine. Produced via immunoSEQ multiplex PCR; TCRdb's table is partial and in-frame only. This sample has 250,000 to 300,000 clones, with 94% found just once. The starting material was peripheral blood, obtained 28 days after the second AZD1222 dose. These receptors originate from an adult who received the AZD1222 COVID-19 vaccine. Both conserved end residues are part of each CDR3. The order of the fields is V gene, D gene, clone size, J gene, CDR3 DNA, CDR3 protein. D genes are given only for firm matches. Clone size, where shown, is once, few, many, or a class for clones that have expanded.

>TRBV3-1/TRBV3-2|TRBD2|.|TRBJ2-5
TGTGCCAGCAGCCACCGCGGACTAGCGAAATCAACGGAGACCCAGTACTTC
CASSHRGLAKSTETQYF
>TRBV2|.|.|TRBJ1-1
TGTGCCAGCAGTCCACAGGGTATCCGAGAAGCTTTCTTT
CASSPQGIREAFF
>TRBV2|TRBD1|once|TRBJ1-3
TGTGCCAGCAGTGGTCCAGGGGGAAAAGGAAACACCATATATTTT
CASSGPGGKGNTIYF
>TRBV6-5|.|.|TRBJ2-1
TGTGCCAGCACTGGTGACCTCTACAATGAGCAGTTCTTC
CASTGDLYNEQFF
>TRBV19|.|.|TRBJ2-3
TGTGCCAGTAGTGCCCCGGGATCTCCAGATACGCAGTATTTT
CASSAPGSPDTQYF
>TRBV18|.|.|TRBJ1-1
TGTGCCAGCTCACCACCGACCCGCCCTAGGGGGGCTTTCTTT
CASSPPTRPRGAFF
>TRBV30|TRBD2|once|TRBJ2-1
TGTGCCTGGTGGCCCGGGCTAGCGGGAGTTAGTGAGCAGTTCTTC
CAWWPGLAGVSEQFF
>TRBV25-1|.|once|TRBJ2-1
TGTGCCACCCAGCGAAGCTCCTACAATGAGCAGTTCTTC
CATQRSSYNEQFF
>TRBV19|.|.|TRBJ1-1
TGTGCCAGTAGAATTAAGAAGGACACTGAAGCTTTCTTT
CASRIKKDTEAFF
>TRBV28|.|.|TRBJ2-2
TGTGCCAGCGCCCTGGGTGGGCAGAGCACCGGGGAGCTGTTTTTT
CASALGGQSTGELFF
>TRBV30|TRBD2|.|TRBJ2-2
TGTGCCTGGAGTGGCCGAAGAGGGACTAGCGGGAGGCCAACTACCGGGGAGCTGTTTTTT
CAWSGRRGTSGRPTTGELFF
>TRBV19|.|.|TRBJ1-6
TGTGCCAGTAGTCTGGACCGGTTGGGCGATAATTCACCCCTCCACTTT
CASSLDRLGDNSPLHF
>TRBV5-1|TRBD2|.|TRBJ2-1
TGCGCCAGCAGCTCTCGGACTAGCCGCAGTGAGCAGTTCTTC
CASSSRTSRSEQFF
>TRBV3-1/TRBV3-2|TRBD2|.|TRBJ2-1
TGTGCCAGCAGCGAAGGGACTAGCGGGAGGGAGCAGTTCTTC
CASSEGTSGREQFF
>TRBV7-9|.|.|TRBJ1-2
TGTGCCAGCAGCTTCAGGATCGGGGTGGGCTACACCTTC
CASSFRIGVGYTF
>TRBV21-1|.|.|TRBJ2-3
TGCCTGGCCCGGCGGGATGGGACAGATACGCAGTATTTT
CLARRDGTDTQYF
>TRBV27|TRBD2|.|TRBJ2-1
TGTGCCAGCAGACCGACTAGCGGGTTCTACAATGAGCAGTTCTTC
CASRPTSGFYNEQFF
>TRBV7-2|.|.|TRBJ1-1
TGTGCCAGCAGCTTAGATAGGGGCCTGAACACTGAAGCTTTCTTT
CASSLDRGLNTEAFF
>TRBV6-2/TRBV6-3|TRBD2|.|TRBJ2-5
TGTGCCAGCAGTTCCGTGACTAGCGGGGGCCAAGAGACCCAGTACTTC
CASSSVTSGGQETQYF
>TRBV2|.|.|TRBJ2-7
TGTGCCAGCAGTGAAGGAATTCAGGCCCCGGACGAGCAGTACTTC
CASSEGIQAPDEQYF
>TRBV9|.|.|TRBJ1-4
TGTGCCAGCAGCCCGGGGCCATTTGAAAAACTGTTTTTT
CASSPGPFEKLFF
>TRBV6-5|.|.|TRBJ1-4
TGTGCCAGCAGTTCATCCGGGGCGCAGAATGAAAAACTGTTTTTT
CASSSSGAQNEKLFF
>TRBV29-1|.|.|TRBJ2-1
TGCAGCGTGAACACTATCAGCTCCTACAATGAGCAGTTCTTC
CSVNTISSYNEQFF
>TRBV28|.|.|TRBJ1-1
TGTGCCAGCAGGCCTAATTGGAACACTGAAGCTTTCTTT
CASRPNWNTEAFF
>TRBV20-1|.|.|TRBJ2-7
TGCAGGGCCGGGGAGCAGTACTTC
CRAGEQYF
>TRBV3-1/TRBV3-2|.|.|TRBJ2-1
TGTGCCAGCAGCCATGGCGGCGAGGGGTTCTTC
CASSHGGEGFF
>TRBV15|.|.|TRBJ2-1
TGTGCCACCAGCAGAGGCCAGGGGTCGAACAATGAGCAGTTCTTC
CATSRGQGSNNEQFF
>TRBV9|TRBD1|.|TRBJ1-5
TGTGCCAGCAGCAGAGGACAGGGAGCAAATCAGCCCCAGCATTTT
CASSRGQGANQPQHF
>TRBV3-1/TRBV3-2|.|.|TRBJ1-3
TGTGCCAGCGGTATAGGTGGAAACACCATATATTTT
CASGIGGNTIYF
>TRBV6-5|.|few|TRBJ1-1
TGTGCCAGCAGTCTACTGGGGTCAGGGAACACTGAAGCTTTCTTT
CASSLLGSGNTEAFF
>TRBV18|TRBD1|.|TRBJ1-6
TGTGCCAGCTCACCAGGGACAGATAGGAATTCACCCCTCCACTTT
CASSPGTDRNSPLHF
>TRBV7-3|.|.|TRBJ1-1
TGTGCCAGCAGCTTCACAGGGAACACTGAAGCTTTCTTT
CASSFTGNTEAFF
>TRBV27|.|.|TRBJ1-2
TGTGCCAGCAGTTTAAGGAGGGAAAACTATGGCTACACCTTC
CASSLRRENYGYTF
>TRBV28|TRBD1|.|TRBJ1-5
TGTGCCAGCATTATAGGACAGGGAGTGGGGTTAGAACAGCCCCAGCATTTT
CASIIGQGVGLEQPQHF
>TRBV5-1|.|.|TRBJ2-1
TGCGCCAGCGCGGGGGCCCCTTACAATGAGCAGTTCTTC
CASAGAPYNEQFF
>TRBV6-1|.|.|TRBJ1-5
TGTGCCAGCAGTGAAGGTGTGGGTTCGGCTCAGCCCCAGCATTTT
CASSEGVGSAQPQHF
>TRBV12-3/TRBV12-4|.|.|TRBJ2-7
TGTGCCAGCAGTTTAAACAGTCTAACCGAGCAGTACTTC
CASSLNSLTEQYF
>TRBV7-9|.|.|TRBJ1-5
TGTGCCAGCAGCTTAGATTCCGTTTATCAGCCCCAGCATTTT
CASSLDSVYQPQHF
>TRBV2|.|.|TRBJ1-1
TGTGCCATCTTACGGAGGGGGGCCTCGAACACTGAAGCTTTCTTT
CAILRRGASNTEAFF
>TRBV6-2/TRBV6-3|.|.|TRBJ2-1
TGTGCCAGCAGCTTCTCGGCCTACAATGAGCAGTTCTTC
CASSFSAYNEQFF
>TRBV7-9|.|.|TRBJ1-5
TGTGCCAGCAGCCCTACTTTGGGGCCCCAGCATTTT
CASSPTLGPQHF
>TRBV12-3/TRBV12-4|.|.|TRBJ1-6
TGTGCCAGCAGTTTAGCGTTTAATTCACCCCTCCACTTT
CASSLAFNSPLHF
>TRBV7-9|.|.|TRBJ1-5
TGTGCCAGCAGCCCCGGACGGAACAATCAGCCCCAGCATTTT
CASSPGRNNQPQHF
>TRBV14|.|.|TRBJ2-6
TGTGCCAGCAGGGGCTCTGGGGCCAACGTCCTGACTTTC
CASRGSGANVLTF
>TRBV7-2|TRBD1|.|TRBJ2-1
TGTGCCAGCAGCTTGGACAGGGGCCAATACAATGAGCAGTTCTTC
CASSLDRGQYNEQFF
>TRBV5-6|TRBD1|.|TRBJ1-2
TGTGCCAGCAGCCCGAACAGGGGGCCCTCGGGTGGCTACACCTTC
CASSPNRGPSGGYTF
>TRBV5-4|.|.|TRBJ2-1
TGTGCCAGCAACGACTACCTGAACAATGAGCAGTTCTTC
CASNDYLNNEQFF
>TRBV4-1|.|.|TRBJ1-5
TGCGCCAGCAGCCAAGATTGGGGGCCCAATCAGCCCCAGCATTTT
CASSQDWGPNQPQHF
>TRBV2|.|.|TRBJ2-1
TGTGCCAGCCAGAGACTAGATGAGCAGTTCTTC
CASQRLDEQFF
>TRBV7-8|TRBD1|.|TRBJ1-2
TGTGCCAGCAGCTTAGTCCGGGGAGGGGGCGGCTACACCTTC
CASSLVRGGGGYTF
>TRBV2|TRBD1|.|TRBJ1-1
TGTGCCAGCATGAACAGGGGACGGAACACTGAAGCTTTCTTT
CASMNRGRNTEAFF
>TRBV28|.|.|TRBJ1-5
TGTGCCAGCAACATGGGGGGTAATCAGCCCCAGCATTTT
CASNMGGNQPQHF
>TRBV5-1|.|.|TRBJ2-7
TGCGCCAGCAGCTTGGCCGGGCAGTACGAGCAGTACTTC
CASSLAGQYEQYF
>TRBV20-1|.|.|TRBJ2-3
TGCAGTGCCAGTCGACCGCCGACACGTACAGATACGCAGTATTTT
CSASRPPTRTDTQYF
>TRBV18|.|.|TRBJ1-2
TGTGCCAGCTCAACCGGGACGGACTATGGCTACACCTTC
CASSTGTDYGYTF
>TRBV7-2|TRBD2|.|TRBJ2-7
TGTGCCAGCAGCGGTGGACTAGCGGGAAGCGAGCAGTACTTC
CASSGGLAGSEQYF
>TRBV2|.|.|TRBJ1-5
TGTGCCAGCAGTGAAGCGGAGGACAGACGAAATCAGCCCCAGCATTTT
CASSEAEDRRNQPQHF
>TRBV7-9|.|.|TRBJ2-1
TGTGCCAGCAGGTCGGGACTCTACAATGAGCAGTTCTTC
CASRSGLYNEQFF
>TRBV7-9|TRBD2|.|TRBJ2-1
TGTGCCAGCGACAAGAAGGGGACTAGCGGGAACAATGAGCAGTTCTTC
CASDKKGTSGNNEQFF
>TRBV3-1/TRBV3-2|.|.|TRBJ1-2
TGTGCCAGCAGCCAAGATTTAAGGGGTGAAGGCTACACCTTC
CASSQDLRGEGYTF